These 20 T cell receptor beta chains came from one sample sequenced in a study of T cells after yellow fever vaccination. TCRdb re-called the 5' RACE reads with MiXCR, one entry per CDR3 protein. This sample has 250,000 or so distinct CDR3 sequences, with 3.6% found just once. The sequencing here drew on PBMCs, taken 15 days after the yellow fever booster vaccination. These receptors came from a man younger than 35 who received the YFV17D yellow fever vaccine.

In this sample, this clonotype turned up a few times. The V gene is TRBV7-9, the J gene TRBJ1-6; TRBD1 matches at 7 bases. The CDR3 is 13 amino acids. Losses at the gene ends were 5 bases for V and 12 bases for J; bases not matched to a gene: 7. Germline CDR1 and CDR2: SEHNR and FQNEAQ (reference sequence). CDR3 amino acids: CASSREGALPLHF. The DNA for the CDR3 is TGTGCCAGCAGCCGAGAGGGGGCTTTACCCCTCCACTTT.

This clonotype appeared many times. The rearrangement joins TRBV5-6 to TRBJ2-4, with D possibly TRBD1 on 5 matching bases. The CDR3 loop spans 14 amino acids. V was clipped by 4 bases and J by 6 bases, with 14 bases between them. CDR1 and CDR2 (germline): SGHDT, YYEEEE. The CDR3 spells CASSQNRLLNIQYF. In DNA, the CDR3 is TGTGCCAGCAGCCAGAACAGGCTATTAAACATTCAGTACTTC.

This clonotype was detected many times. The chain combines TRBV11-2 with TRBJ1-1; D might be TRBD1 (5 bases). CDR1 and CDR2 from the germline V gene are SGHAT and FQNNGV. V lost 2 bases and J 11 bases, leaving 12 bases between the germline ends. This CDR3 region has 12 residues. The CDR3 DNA is TGTGCCAGCAGCTTATCCGGGGGGTGGGCTTTCTTT. The encoded protein is CASSLSGGWAFF. The full variable domain, its missing parts supplied by reference TRBV11-2 and TRBJ1-1, is EAGVAQSPRYKIIEKRQSVAFWCNPISGHATLYWYQQILGQGPKLLIQFQNNGVVDDSQLPKDRFSAERLKGVDSTLKIQPAKLEDSAVYLCASSLSGGWAFFGQGTRLTVV.

Here the CDR3 DNA reads TGCGCCAGCAGCTTGAGACGGGGTAATGAAAAACTGTTTTTT. It translates to CASSLRRGNEKLFF. The gene calls are TRBV5-1 and TRBJ1-4, with D unclear. Trimming cost V 1 base and J 4 bases, with 8 bases left between them. The CDR3 extends over 14 amino acids. Germline CDR1 and CDR2: SGHRS and YFSETQ.

In its sample, this clonotype was seen many times. The genes are TRBV20-1 and TRBJ2-7; 8 bases map to TRBD2. This CDR3 spans 13 amino acids. With 0 bases clipped from V and 7 bases from J, the junction kept 5 bases outside the gene matches. The V gene's germline CDR1 is DFQATT and CDR2 SNEGSKA (reference sequence). The CDR3 DNA follows: TGCAGTGCTAGAGACGGGGGGGCTTTAGAGCAGTACTTC. It yields the protein CSARDGGALEQYF.

This clonotype appeared many times. The rearrangement links TRBV20-1 to TRBJ1-1, with D tentatively TRBD1 (6 bases). The V end lost 3 bases, the J end lost 4 bases, and 18 bases lay between the germline ends. The length of the CDR3 is 15 residues. CDR1 and CDR2 from the germline V gene are DFQATT and SNEGSKA (reference sequence). CDR3 sequence reads: CSASRGGPVPTEAFF. CDR3 in DNA: TGCAGTGCTAGTAGGGGGGGACCAGTGCCCACTGAAGCTTTCTTT.

The genes are TRBV5-1 and TRBJ2-2; no clear D. V lost 1 base, J lost 4 bases, and 11 bases lay in between. Germline V lookup: CDR1 SGHRS, CDR2 YFSETQ. This CDR3 is 15 amino acids long. The CDR3, as DNA: TGCGCCAGCAGCTTGCCAGCGATTGCCACCGGGGAGCTGTTTTTT. It codes for CASSLPAIATGELFF.

This clonotype was counted at least ten times. The genes are TRBV29-1 and TRBJ1-1; D not resolved. Trimming took off 7 bases at V and 2 bases at J, with 8 bases between the two ends. There are 11 residues in the CDR3. CDR1 is SQVTM, CDR2 ANQGSEA, per germline. Written as DNA, the CDR3 is TGCAGCGCTACAGAAAACACTGAAGCTTTCTTT. It codes for CSATENTEAFF.

This clonotype was counted at least ten times. The chain is built from TRBV5-1 and TRBJ1-6; D unclear. Trimming removed 2 bases at V and 9 bases at J, with 12 bases between. The CDR3 has 14 residues. Germline V gene sequence: CDR1 SGHRS, CDR2 YFSETQ. CDR3 sequence reads: CASSLGVSPSPLHF. The CDR3 nucleotides read TGCGCCAGCAGCTTAGGAGTATCTCCTTCACCCCTCCACTTT.

This clonotype was detected ten times or more. The chain joins TRBV6-6 to TRBJ2-7, with 9 bases identical to TRBD2. The CDR3 covers 16 residues. Germline trimming cut 6 bases from V and 0 bases from J; bases unmatched to any gene: 9. Germline CDR1 MNHNY, CDR2 SVGAGI (reference sequence). The CDR3 region is CASRYPGLASSYEQYF. CDR3 DNA sequence: TGTGCCAGCAGATATCCGGGACTAGCTTCCTCCTACGAGCAGTACTTC.

This clonotype was picked up many times. V usage is TRBV15 and J usage is TRBJ1-1, with D perhaps matching TRBD1 (5 bases). The V end was cut by 5 bases, the J end by 5 bases, with 12 bases between. The CDR3 runs to 13 residues. The germline V gene encodes CDR1 LNHNV and CDR2 YYDKDF (reference sequence). CDR3 loop: CATSGAGRTEAFF. The CDR3 DNA is TGTGCCACCAGCGGGGCAGGGAGGACTGAAGCTTTCTTT.

V and J are TRBV9 and TRBJ2-5; the D gene is possibly TRBD1 (6 bases). V lost 4 bases, J lost 1 base, and 14 bases lay in between. The CDR3 covers 15 residues. Germline V gives CDR1 SGDLS, CDR2 YYNGEE. The CDR3 is CASSHGQGSQETQYF. DNA for the CDR3: TGTGCCAGCAGCCATGGCCAGGGGAGCCAAGAGACCCAGTACTTC.

Ten or more counts support this clonotype. J is TRBJ1-3 and V is TRBV7-2; 7 nucleotides align to TRBD1. V gave up 5 bases and J gave up 3 bases; unmatched junction bases: 4. Germline loops: CDR1 SGHTA, CDR2 FQGNSA. This CDR3 region has 14 residues. The DNA of the CDR3 is TGTGCCAGCAGCATCACAGGGGATGGAAACACCATATATTTT. Its protein product is CASSITGDGNTIYF.

At least ten counts were recorded for this clonotype. The V and J genes are TRBV6-6 and TRBJ2-5; TRBD2 agrees at 12 bases. Per the germline V gene, CDR1 is MNHNY and CDR2 is SVGAGI (reference sequence). This CDR3 has 19 residues. V lost 0 bases, J lost 5 bases, and 13 bases stayed unmatched. CDR3 coding DNA: TGTGCCAGCAGTTACTCGATTGAGCCTAGCGGGGGGGCTAGGGAGACCCAGTACTTC. This translates into CASSYSIEPSGGARETQYF.

This clonotype was counted many times. This chain uses TRBV7-3 with TRBJ2-7; 9 positions agree with TRBD1. With V trimmed by 2 bases and J by 4 bases, 6 bases remained unmatched. CDR3 length: 15 amino acids. The germline gives CDR1 SGHTA, CDR2 FQGTGA. Here the CDR3 DNA reads TGTGCCAGCAGCTTACACGGGACAGGGCAATACGAGCAGTACTTC. It encodes CASSLHGTGQYEQYF.

At least ten counts were recorded for this clonotype. The CDR3 DNA sequence: TGCAGTGCTAATCCAGGCTTAGCCAAAAACATTCAGTACTTC. It yields the protein CSANPGLAKNIQYF. The gene calls are TRBV20-1 and TRBJ2-4; no reliable D call. The CDR3 has 14 residues. CDR1 DFQATT and CDR2 SNEGSKA come from the germline V gene (reference sequence). The V and J ends lost 4 bases and 0 bases respectively, with 10 bases between them.

This clonotype was recorded at least ten times. The chain links TRBV7-2 to TRBJ2-7; D might be TRBD1 or TRBD2, each matching 5 bases. Germline CDR1 is SGHTA and CDR2 is FQGNSA. The CDR3 has 15 residues. V was pared by 7 bases and J by 4 bases, with 20 bases between. CDR3 coding DNA: TGTGCCAGCACCCGTGGGGACGGAACTGCATACGAGCAGTACTTC. As protein: CASTRGDGTAYEQYF. Full variable domain (outside the CDR3, taken from reference TRBV7-2 and TRBJ2-7): GAGVSQSPSNKVTEKGKDVELRCDPISGHTALYWYRQSLGQGLEFLIYFQGNSAPDKSGLPSDRFSAERTGGSVSTLTIQRTQQEDSAVYLCASTRGDGTAYEQYFGPGTRLTVT.

This clonotype occurred many times. This chain joins TRBV14 and TRBJ1-2; D remains unclear. V dropped 7 bases and J dropped 2 bases, with 14 bases sitting between them. CDR3 length: 14 residues. The V gene's germline CDR1 is SGHDN and CDR2 FVKESK. The CDR3 nucleotides are TGTGCCAGCACCCCGGCGGCAGGAAACTATGGCTACACCTTC. Its protein is CASTPAAGNYGYTF.

This clonotype was observed many times. The chain has TRBV4-2 and TRBJ2-7; 15 bases line up with TRBD2. Trimming removed 4 bases from V and 3 bases from J; junction bases left unmatched: 13. Per germline, CDR1 LGHNA and CDR2 YNFKEQ. The length of the CDR3 is 19 residues. DNA of the CDR3: TGTGCCAGCAGCCGCCCGGGACTAGCGGGGGGCCTCGGCCTCTACGAGCAGTACTTC. Translation gives CASSRPGLAGGLGLYEQYF.

This clonotype occurred many times. The chain is built from TRBV19 and TRBJ1-5, with D unresolved. The CDR3 length is 13 residues. Per germline, CDR1 LNHDA and CDR2 SQIVND (reference sequence). The germline V and J ends were trimmed by 7 bases and 2 bases, with 9 bases remaining between them. CDR3 residues: CASIGSRNQPQHF. CDR3 nucleotides: TGTGCCAGTATAGGGTCCCGCAATCAGCCCCAGCATTTT.